One and the same sample provided the 21 T cell receptor beta chains below, sequenced in a study of regulatory T cells in long-lasting Graves disease. As for time point: persistent/refractory GD, antithyroid drugs over 5 years with positive TRAb. Following extraction of RNA from PBMCs, that RNA was used to make the TCR library. To make TCR beta libraries, researchers used iRepertoire HTBI primers and Arm-PCR of CDR3 regions. TCRdb re-called the multiplex PCR reads with MiXCR, one entry per CDR3 protein. Here the sample spans around 460,000 distinct CDR3 sequences, 20% to 25% being singletons. The sample in question was peripheral blood mononuclear cells (PBMCs), obtained when the disease was refractory, from a patient treated with antithyroid drugs. These receptors were collected from a female donor with Graves disease.

This clonotype was found a few times. V is TRBV20-1 and J is TRBJ1-4; 10 nucleotides agree with TRBD1. Trimming took 5 bases from V and 4 from J; bases not matched to a gene: 4. CDR3 size: 14 residues. Germline V CDR1 and CDR2: DFQATT, SNEGSKA (reference sequence). This CDR3 is CSAPRTGGNEKLFF. Written as DNA, the CDR3 is TGCAGTGCTCCCAGGACAGGGGGTAATGAAAAACTGTTTTTT.

This clonotype was picked up many times. The CDR3 sequence is CASSWPRGANYQPQHF. The CDR3 DNA reads as TGTGCCAGCAGTTGGCCGCGAGGGGCTAATTATCAGCCCCAGCATTTT. The J gene is TRBJ1-5, the V gene TRBV28, with D possibly TRBD1 on 5 matching bases. Germline V gene lookup returns CDR1 MDHEN and CDR2 SYDVKM. This CDR3 contains 16 residues. Deletions cut 4 bases from V and 5 bases from J, with 18 bases between.

The table lists this clonotype with a few counts. The V call is TRBV7-9, the J call TRBJ1-4; D gene unclear. Deletions cut 2 bases from V and 10 bases from J, with 17 bases between. The CDR3 contains 15 residues. CDR1 and CDR2 (germline): SEHNR, FQNEAQ (reference sequence). The CDR3 loop is CASSLSTDGVGKLFF. In nucleotides, the CDR3 is TGTGCCAGCAGCTTATCGACGGACGGAGTAGGAAAACTGTTTTTT.

For this clonotype: The junction and the germline gene differ at one end; a read error may be behind it. This chain connects TRBV28 to TRBJ2-1; no clear D. The CDR3 loop spans 13 amino acids. CDR1 and CDR2 from the germline V gene are MDHEN and SYDVKM. This chain's CDR3 is CASSPHTYNEQLF. The CDR3 coding sequence is TGTGCCAGCAGTCCTCACACGTACAATGAGCAGCTCTTC. Drawing the rest from reference TRBV28 and TRBJ2-1, the complete variable domain is DVKVTQSSRYLVKRTGEKVFLECVQDMDHENMFWYRQDPGLGLRLIYFSYDVKMKEKGDIPEGYSVSREKKERFSLILESASTNQTSMYLCASSPHTYNEQLFGPGTRLTVL.

The chain joins TRBV7-2 to TRBJ1-3; D is ambiguous. Germline V lookup: CDR1 SGHTA, CDR2 FQGNSA. V shed 5 bases and J shed 4 bases, with 15 bases lying between them. The CDR3 is made up of 15 amino acids. The CDR3 coding sequence is TGTGCCAGCAGCCCGAGTGGTGGGGTAGGAAACACCATATATTTT. Translating gives CASSPSGGVGNTIYF.

The chain employs TRBV4-3 and TRBJ2-7; tentatively, D is TRBD1 or TRBD2 (6 bases each). This CDR3 contains 14 residues. V lost 1 base and J 2 bases, leaving 9 bases between the germline ends. Germline V gives CDR1 LGHNA, CDR2 YSLEER. CDR3 nucleotide sequence: TGCGCCAGCAGCCAAGGAGGGGGGACCTACGAGCAGTACTTC. This codes for CASSQGGGTYEQYF.

Many counts were recorded for this clonotype. The J gene is TRBJ1-4, the V gene TRBV28, with 7 bases lining up with TRBD1. V lost 8 bases to trimming and J lost 4 bases; unmatched junction nucleotides: 4. The CDR3 has 13 amino acids. Germline-derived CDR1 and CDR2 are MDHEN and SYDVKM. The CDR3 DNA reads TGTGCCAGCCACAGGGGCGGTAATGAAAAACTGTTTTTT. Encoded protein: CASHRGGNEKLFF.

Comment on this clonotype: A much larger clone sits a single nucleotide away, making a read error possible. The genes are TRBV12-3 or TRBV12-4 and TRBJ2-7; D ambiguous. The CDR3 has 13 amino acids. The CDR3 is CANSLDLWGEQYF. The CDR3 nucleotides read TGTGCCAACAGTTTAGATCTTTGGGGCGAGCAGTACTTC.

Ten or more counts support this clonotype. The V and J genes are TRBV28 and TRBJ1-2; 7 bases agree with TRBD1. J gave up 13 bases and V 4 bases, and 12 bases lay outside the gene matches. This CDR3 region has 13 residues. Germline loops: CDR1 MDHEN, CDR2 SYDVKM. The CDR3 reads CASSSTPTGMGTF. The CDR3, as DNA: TGTGCCAGCAGTTCCACCCCGACAGGGATGGGCACCTTC.

This chain links TRBV3-1 with TRBJ2-7; 12 positions agree with TRBD2. Germline lookup yields CDR1 LGHDT and CDR2 YNNKEL (reference sequence). V trimming: 0 bases; J trimming: 2 bases; junction bases outside the gene matches: 11. CDR3 size: 19 residues. The CDR3 DNA reads as TGTGCCAGCAGCCAAGATCATGCACTAGCGGGAGGTACTGCCTACGAGCAGTACTTC. Amino acid sequence: CASSQDHALAGGTAYEQYF.

On this clonotype itself: A single base separates this from a much larger clone, so it may be a read error. The chain uses TRBV25-1 and TRBJ1-2; D call uncertain. This CDR3 region has 11 residues. The germline gives CDR1 MGHDK, CDR2 SYGVNS. Between the trimmed V and J ends, which lost 4 bases and 5 bases, there was a span of 5 bases. The CDR3 spells CASSVAYGYTF. Here the CDR3 DNA reads TGTGCCAGCAGTGTAGCGTATGGCTACACCTTC.

This clonotype has at least ten counts. The V call is TRBV6-1, the J call TRBJ1-5; D might be TRBD1 (6 bases). The V gene's germline CDR1 is MNHNS and CDR2 SASEGT. This CDR3 spans 13 amino acids. The ends were cut back, 4 bases at V and 7 bases at J, with 11 bases in the middle. CDR3 protein: CASSAGVRQPQHF. In DNA form, the CDR3 reads TGTGCCAGCAGTGCAGGGGTCAGACAGCCCCAGCATTTT.

This clonotype was counted between two and nine times. DNA for the CDR3: TGTGCCAGCAGCCAAGTGGGGGACAGGCAACCTGGCTACACCTTC. Residues: CASSQVGDRQPGYTF. This chain joins TRBV3-1 and TRBJ1-2, with 8 bases matching TRBD1. CDR3 size: 15 residues. V shed 1 base, J shed 7 bases, and the junction held 8 bases outside the gene matches. Germline values: CDR1 LGHDT, CDR2 YNNKEL (reference sequence). The entire variable domain, with the rest obtained from reference TRBV3-1 and TRBJ1-2, is as follows: DTAVSQTPKYLVTQMGNDKSIKCEQNLGHDTMYWYKQDSKKFLKIMFSYNNKELIINETVPNRFSPKSPDKAHLNLHINSLELGDSAVYFCASSQVGDRQPGYTFGSGTRLTVV.

In this sample, this clonotype turned up a few times. The gene calls are TRBV3-1 and TRBJ2-2; D remains ambiguous. V was clipped by 4 bases and J by 0 bases, with 6 bases between them. This CDR3 comprises 14 residues. Germline V gene data show CDR1 as LGHDT and CDR2 as YNNKEL (reference sequence). In DNA form, the CDR3 reads TGTGCCAGCAGCCGTCAACCGAACACCGGGGAGCTGTTTTTT. This encodes CASSRQPNTGELFF.

This clonotype was counted many times. The rearrangement joins TRBV6-2 or TRBV6-3 to TRBJ1-6; D is possibly TRBD1 (6 bases). Germline loops: CDR1 MNHEY, CDR2 SVGEGT. V lost 0 bases to trimming and J lost 7 bases, with 16 bases between them. The CDR3 has 17 amino acids. The CDR3 sequence is CASSYSAPSTGNSPLHF. In DNA form, the CDR3 reads TGTGCCAGCAGTTACTCCGCCCCGAGCACAGGGAATTCACCCCTCCACTTT.

This clonotype was detected many times. V usage is TRBV20-1 and J usage is TRBJ1-2; D remains unclear. CDR3 length equals 11 residues. The V end was cut by 1 base, the J end by 6 bases, with 6 bases between. Germline V gene data show CDR1 as DFQATT and CDR2 as SNEGSKA (reference sequence). CDR3 sequence (DNA): TGCAGTGCTAGAGGCGGGCATGGCTACACCTTC. Protein product: CSARGGHGYTF.

This chain uses TRBV7-3 with TRBJ2-2, with 8 bases lining up with TRBD2. The CDR3 has 15 amino acids. Germline CDR1 reads SGHTA; CDR2 reads FQGTGA. V was pared by 5 bases and J by 2 bases, with 4 bases of the junction left unmatched. CDR3 region: CASSERGLNTGELFF. The DNA for the CDR3 is TGTGCCAGCAGCGAGCGGGGGCTCAACACCGGGGAGCTGTTTTTT.

The chain recombines TRBV20-1 with TRBJ1-2; D possibly corresponds to TRBD1 (5 bases). Per the germline V gene, CDR1 is DFQATT and CDR2 is SNEGSKA (reference sequence). V lost 6 bases and J 0 bases, leaving 11 bases between the germline ends. This CDR3 has 13 residues. CDR3 DNA sequence: TGCAGTGCCCCAGGGACTTCTAACTATGGCTACACCTTC. This translates into CSAPGTSNYGYTF.

This clonotype was picked up many times. V usage is TRBV7-2 and J usage is TRBJ2-7, with 10 bases identical to TRBD1. In germline, CDR1 is SGHTA, CDR2 FQGNSA. The CDR3 has 14 amino acids. J lost 4 bases, V lost 4 bases, and 4 bases had no gene match. Written as DNA, the CDR3 is TGTGCCAGCAGCTCGGACAGGGGGATATACGAGCAGTACTTC. This translates into CASSSDRGIYEQYF.

This clonotype was counted a few times. The gene calls are TRBV29-1 and TRBJ2-7, with 11 bases lining up with TRBD2. J was trimmed by 3 bases and V by 2 bases; bases with no gene match: 12. Germline CDR1 is SQVTM and CDR2 is ANQGSEA. This CDR3 has 17 residues. The CDR3 nucleotides read TGCAGCGTTGAACGGGCTAGCGGGGGGCTCACCCGCTACGAGCAGTACTTC. This encodes CSVERASGGLTRYEQYF.

The rearrangement links TRBV2 to TRBJ1-1; possible D gene TRBD1, 5 bases. Trimming left V 10 bases short and J 0 bases short, with 15 bases between. Germline V gene lookup returns CDR1 SNHLY and CDR2 FYNNEI. The CDR3 length is 14 residues. CDR3 DNA sequence: TGTGCCACTTCCCAGGGACTAATGAACACTGAAGCTTTCTTT. Protein: CATSQGLMNTEAFF.